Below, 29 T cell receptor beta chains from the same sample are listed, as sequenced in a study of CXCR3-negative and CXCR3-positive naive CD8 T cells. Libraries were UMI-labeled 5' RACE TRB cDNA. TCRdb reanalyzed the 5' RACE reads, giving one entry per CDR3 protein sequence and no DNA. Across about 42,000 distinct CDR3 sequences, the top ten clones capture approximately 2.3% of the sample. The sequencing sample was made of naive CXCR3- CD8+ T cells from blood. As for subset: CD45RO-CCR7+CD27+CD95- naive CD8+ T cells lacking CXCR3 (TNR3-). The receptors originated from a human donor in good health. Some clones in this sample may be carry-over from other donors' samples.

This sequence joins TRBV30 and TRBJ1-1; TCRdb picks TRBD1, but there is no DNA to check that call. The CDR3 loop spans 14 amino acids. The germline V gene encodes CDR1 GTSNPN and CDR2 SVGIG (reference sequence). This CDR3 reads CAWSTGTGDTEAFF.

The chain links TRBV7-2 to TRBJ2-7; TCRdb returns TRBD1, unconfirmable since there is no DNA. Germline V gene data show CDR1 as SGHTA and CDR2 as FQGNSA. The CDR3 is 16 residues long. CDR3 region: CASSLDGIGMTYEQYF.

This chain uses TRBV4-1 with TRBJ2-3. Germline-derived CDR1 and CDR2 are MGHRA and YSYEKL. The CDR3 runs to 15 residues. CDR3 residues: CASSPGYSHTDTQYF.

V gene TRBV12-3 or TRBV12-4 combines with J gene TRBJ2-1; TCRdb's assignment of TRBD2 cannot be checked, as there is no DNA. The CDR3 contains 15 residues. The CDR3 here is CASSPDGGDNNEQFF.

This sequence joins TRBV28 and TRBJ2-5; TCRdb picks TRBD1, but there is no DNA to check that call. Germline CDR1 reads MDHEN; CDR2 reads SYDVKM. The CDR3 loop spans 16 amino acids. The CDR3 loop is CASSSEKGQGEETQYF.

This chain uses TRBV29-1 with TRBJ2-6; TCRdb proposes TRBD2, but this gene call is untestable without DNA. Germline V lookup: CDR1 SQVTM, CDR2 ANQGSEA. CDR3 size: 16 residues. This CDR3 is CSVEPVRDSGANVLTF.

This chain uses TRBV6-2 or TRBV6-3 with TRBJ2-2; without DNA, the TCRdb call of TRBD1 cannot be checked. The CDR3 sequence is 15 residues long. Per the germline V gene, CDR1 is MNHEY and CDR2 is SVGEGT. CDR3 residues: CASNGQGTNTGELFF.

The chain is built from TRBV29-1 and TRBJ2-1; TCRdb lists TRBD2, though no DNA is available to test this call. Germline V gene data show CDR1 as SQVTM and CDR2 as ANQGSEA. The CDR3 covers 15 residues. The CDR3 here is CSVVGAGETYNEQFF.

The CDR3 is CASSLQGANYGYTF. The chain uses TRBV6-6 and TRBJ1-2; absent DNA, TCRdb's TRBD1 call cannot be checked. This CDR3 region has 14 residues. Germline V CDR1 and CDR2: MNHNY, SVGAGI (reference sequence).

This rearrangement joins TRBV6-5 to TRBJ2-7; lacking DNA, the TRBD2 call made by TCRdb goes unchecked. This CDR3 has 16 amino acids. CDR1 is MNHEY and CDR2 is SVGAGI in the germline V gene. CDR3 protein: CASSDNFIAGGPDLYF.

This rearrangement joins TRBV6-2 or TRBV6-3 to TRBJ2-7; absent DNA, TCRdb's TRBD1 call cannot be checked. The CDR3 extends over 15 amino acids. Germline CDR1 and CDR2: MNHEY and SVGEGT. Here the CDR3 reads CASSQRQATLYEQYF.

CDR3 sequence reads: CASSPPAGSSYNEQFF. The chain carries TRBV28 and TRBJ2-1; as DNA is missing, the TRBD2 call by TCRdb cannot be tested. The CDR3 is made up of 16 amino acids. Per germline, CDR1 MDHEN and CDR2 SYDVKM.

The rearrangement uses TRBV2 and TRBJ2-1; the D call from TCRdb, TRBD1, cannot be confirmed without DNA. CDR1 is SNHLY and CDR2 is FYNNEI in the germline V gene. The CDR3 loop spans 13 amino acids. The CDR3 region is CASGAEWGNEQFF. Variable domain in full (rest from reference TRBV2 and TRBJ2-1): EPEVTQTPSHQVTQMGQEVILRCVPISNHLYFYWYRQILGQKVEFLVSFYNNEISEKSEIFDDQFSVERPDGSNFTLKIRSTKLEDSAMYFCASGAEWGNEQFFGPGTRLTVL.

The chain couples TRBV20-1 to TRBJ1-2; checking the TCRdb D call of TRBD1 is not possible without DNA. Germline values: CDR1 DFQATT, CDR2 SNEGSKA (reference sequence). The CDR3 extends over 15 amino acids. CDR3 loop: CSARVGDRGNYGYTF.

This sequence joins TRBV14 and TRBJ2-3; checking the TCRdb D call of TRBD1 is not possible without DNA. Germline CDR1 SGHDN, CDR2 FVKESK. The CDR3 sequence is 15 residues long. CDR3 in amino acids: CASSPPGVVTDTQYF.

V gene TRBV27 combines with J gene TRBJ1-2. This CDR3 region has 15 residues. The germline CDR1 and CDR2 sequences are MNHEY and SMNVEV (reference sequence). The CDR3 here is CASSSYRGIDYGYTF.

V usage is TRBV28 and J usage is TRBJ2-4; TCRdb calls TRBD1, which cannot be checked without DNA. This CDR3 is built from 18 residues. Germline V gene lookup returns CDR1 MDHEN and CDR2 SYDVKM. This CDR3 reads CASSLRGTGEVAKNIQYF.

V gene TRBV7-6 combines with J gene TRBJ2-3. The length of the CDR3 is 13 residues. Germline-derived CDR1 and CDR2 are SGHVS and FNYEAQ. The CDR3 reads CASSPTPTDTQYF.

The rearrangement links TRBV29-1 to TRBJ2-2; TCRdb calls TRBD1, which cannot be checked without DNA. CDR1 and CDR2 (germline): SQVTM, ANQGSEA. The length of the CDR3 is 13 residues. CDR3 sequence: CSFRAGNTGELFF.

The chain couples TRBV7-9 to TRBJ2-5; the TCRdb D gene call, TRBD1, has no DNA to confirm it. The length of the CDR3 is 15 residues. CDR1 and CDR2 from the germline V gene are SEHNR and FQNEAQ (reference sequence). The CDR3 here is CASSRKSQGQETQYF.

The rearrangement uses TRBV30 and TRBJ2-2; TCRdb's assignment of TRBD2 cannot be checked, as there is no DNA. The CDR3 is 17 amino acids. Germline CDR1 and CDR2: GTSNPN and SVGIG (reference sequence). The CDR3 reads CAYHGKVAGENTGELFF.

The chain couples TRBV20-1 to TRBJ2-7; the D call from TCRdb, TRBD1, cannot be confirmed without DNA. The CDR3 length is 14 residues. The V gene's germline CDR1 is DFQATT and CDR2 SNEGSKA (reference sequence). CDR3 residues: CSARDRDVTYEQYF.

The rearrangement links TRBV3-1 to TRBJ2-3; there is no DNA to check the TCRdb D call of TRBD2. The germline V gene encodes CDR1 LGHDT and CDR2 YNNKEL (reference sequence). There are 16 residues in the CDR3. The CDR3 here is CASSQSSGGAGDTQYF.

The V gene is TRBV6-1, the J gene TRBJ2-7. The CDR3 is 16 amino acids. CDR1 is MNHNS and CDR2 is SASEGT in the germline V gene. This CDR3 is CASSEWLRDASYEQYF.

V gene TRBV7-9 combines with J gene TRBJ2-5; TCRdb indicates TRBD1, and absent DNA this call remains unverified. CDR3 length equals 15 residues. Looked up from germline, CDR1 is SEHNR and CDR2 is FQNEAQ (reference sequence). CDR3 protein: CASSTGVNPKETQYF.

CDR3 region: CAISTTDYNEQFF. The chain has TRBV10-2 and TRBJ2-1; TCRdb proposes TRBD1, but this gene call is untestable without DNA. The CDR3 loop spans 13 amino acids. Looked up from germline, CDR1 is WSHSY and CDR2 is SAAADI.

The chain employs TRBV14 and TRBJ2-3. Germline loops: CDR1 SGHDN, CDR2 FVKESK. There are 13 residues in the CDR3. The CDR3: CASSQENTDTQYF.

The CDR3 protein is CASSLSGDTQYF. This chain connects TRBV7-3 to TRBJ2-3. The CDR3 is 12 residues long. Germline V CDR1 and CDR2: SGHTA, FQGTGA. Full variable domain (outside the CDR3, taken from reference TRBV7-3 and TRBJ2-3): GAGVSQTPSNKVTEKGKYVELRCDPISGHTALYWYRQSLGQGPEFLIYFQGTGAADDSGLPNDRFFAVRPEGSVSTLKIQRTERGDSAVYLCASSLSGDTQYFGPGTRLTVL.

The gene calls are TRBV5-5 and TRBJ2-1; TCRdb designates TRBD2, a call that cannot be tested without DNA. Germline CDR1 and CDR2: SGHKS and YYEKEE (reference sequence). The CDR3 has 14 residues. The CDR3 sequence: CASSPGGAYNEQFF.